This TCR beta chain originates from a study of blood T cell repertoires in COVID-19. Study-level background: Samples taken during acute and convalescent COVID-19 were collected in the United States, Italy and Spain. The analysed material was cDNA or gDNA that came from T cells, B-cell-depleted T cells, or PBMCs.

In the study's own analysis: Using reference gene primer amplification, nucleated cell counts were estimated. Method: immunoSEQ multiplex PCR; TCRdb's copy keeps in-frame clones and lacks some. V, J and clone size derive from that table, while D and trimming were established from the DNA sequence. The sample lists 120,000 to 150,000 clones; roughly 84% were seen once. Concerning this clone itself: The sample has other DNA sequences that encode this CDR3 too.

The germline CDR1 and CDR2 sequences are SGDLS and YYNGEE. This CDR3 comprises 14 residues. Trimming stripped 0 bases from V and 2 bases from J, with 9 bases between. Residents of 24 US areas, aged about 18 to 89 years, made up the participants. This chain uses TRBV9 with TRBJ2-7; tentatively, D is TRBD1 (5 bases). The TCR comes from a woman aged 50 to 60 who had been exposed to COVID-19. Source material: PBMCs or T cells enriched from blood (not recorded which). CDR3 in DNA: TGTGCCAGCAGCGTAGGGCAGGGTACCTACGAGCAGTACTTC. The encoded protein is CASSVGQGTYEQYF. The whole variable domain, filled in from reference TRBV9 and TRBJ2-7, reads DSGVTQTPKHLITATGQRVTLRCSPRSGDLSVYWYQQSLDQGLQFLIQYYNGEERAKGNILERFSAQQFPDLHSELNLSSLELGDSALYFCASSVGQGTYEQYFGPGTRLTVT.